This record covers a single T cell receptor beta chain. The TCR beta cDNA libraries contained unique molecular identifiers. TCRdb itself ran the PCR reads through MiXCR, one entry per CDR3 protein. This table has some 690,000 distinct CDR3 sequences, roughly 29% appearing once. The entry originates in a study of post-analysis software for immune sequencing data. Looking at the study overall: Relapsing-remitting, secondary progressive and progressive-relapsing forms of multiple sclerosis all featured among disease courses.

The sequenced material came from blood. The receptor comes from a girl under 18 with multiple sclerosis.

CDR3 DNA: TGTGCCAGCAGCTTATTAGCGGGGGCAGGGGATGAGGAGACCCAGTACTTC. Its protein product is CASSLLAGAGDEETQYF. This chain uses TRBV7-8 with TRBJ2-5, with 9 bases identical to TRBD2. Germline V CDR1 and CDR2: SGHVS, FQNEAQ. This CDR3 is 17 amino acids long. V lost 2 bases to trimming and J lost 5 bases; unmatched junction nucleotides: 12.